Detailed here is one TCR beta chain. This specimen belongs to a study of T cell changes during pregnancy in multiple sclerosis. The germline CDR1 and CDR2 sequences are LNHDA and SQIVND (reference sequence). The CDR3 runs 16 residues. The V gene lost 3 bases and the J gene lost 8 bases, with 17 bases spanning the gap. Repertoires were generated with immunoSEQ multiplex PCR, while TCRdb's copy carries only in-frame clones and drops some. The data contain 78,000 or so clones, about 90% of them singletons. The rearrangement uses TRBV19 and TRBJ1-6, with a weak D call TRBD1 (6 bases). The material was peripheral blood, obtained before pregnancy. This TCR derives from a female donor with multiple sclerosis, enrolled in a pregnancy study. The CDR3 is CASSIQPGHVDSPLHF. The DNA for the CDR3 is TGTGCCAGTAGTATCCAACCGGGACATGTGGATTCACCCCTCCACTTT.